This TCR beta chain was observed in a study of a mutant IDH1 vaccine in newly diagnosed glioma. Time point here: week 35, safety follow-up. Vaccinated patients received 300 ug of mutant IDH1 20-mer peptide per dose, with topical imiquimod. As regards this clone: Its matching antigen is unknown.

Looked up from germline, CDR1 is SGHNT and CDR2 is YYREEE (reference sequence). The CDR3 totals 14 residues. V lost 0 bases to trimming and J lost 2 bases, with 8 bases between them. Generated by immunoSEQ multiplex PCR, the TCRdb table keeps only in-frame clones and is missing some. The sample includes tens of thousands of clones, around 78% of them seen just once. The source is a man in his forties or fifties with glioma. Here the sequenced sample was PBMCs, taken from a glioma patient whose treatment included an IDH1 peptide vaccine. The chain has TRBV5-4 and TRBJ1-2; maybe TRBD1 (6 bases). The CDR3 DNA is TGTGCCAGCAGCTTGGACAGGGCCAACTATGGCTACACCTTC. This encodes CASSLDRANYGYTF.